This TCR beta chain was found in a study of blood T cell repertoires in COVID-19 (dated by TCRdb to 2020 to 2022). A note on the overall study: The collaborator samples originated in the United States, Italy and Spain and spanned the acute and convalescent phases of COVID-19. The prospective study material was composed of cDNA or gDNA derived from T cells, B-cell-depleted T cells, or PBMCs. Deeply sampled blood TCRbeta repertoires from subjects exposed to, actively infected with, or recovered from COVID-19 were included in the dataset. The repertoires were released in a freely available public database intended as a resource for research on the immune response to SARS-CoV-2. The samples were drawn from two sources: the first 160 participants of the ongoing ImmuneRACE study, and 1,000 to 1,500 subjects contributed by 6 global collaborators. Sample metadata almost always included a de-identified subject ID, COVID-19 status, age in years and sex. Where available, HLA class I and class II types were obtained from metadata supplied by the sample provider rather than from assay-based typing. Study-wide findings and limitations: The amount of clinical and demographic metadata varied by source and participant and was provided uncurated.

CDR1 and CDR2 are drawn from the germline V gene: SGHVS, FQNEAQ. From its cysteine to its phenylalanine, the CDR3 spans 12 amino acids. Only the CDR3 part of the read is kept: 36 bases, read in frame from the first base. This clone was seen more than once but under ten times. Its binding antigen is unknown. A read error may produce the germline difference seen at one junction end. Whole blood was collected in K2EDTA tubes by collaborating institutions according to the institutions' own protocols. For TCRbeta analysis, collaborator samples were shipped as frozen whole blood, as isolated PBMCs, or as DNA extracted from either sample type. The immunoSEQ Assay, a bias-controlled multiplex PCR, was used to amplify TCRbeta CDR3 regions from genomic DNA. The published analysis was carried out like this. Within the assay, amplification of reference gene primers was used to estimate how many nucleated cells each sample contained. To quantify the absolute abundance of each unique TCRbeta CDR3 rearrangement, sequence reads were collapsed and filtered. For each sample, productive Simpson clonality was calculated as the square root of Simpson's diversity index over productive rearrangements. In its TCRdb copy, this immuneACCESS table keeps in-frame sequences only and misses some clones. Where compared with another copy, unresolved V genes explain less than half of these, and the others have no known cause. V, J and clone size are those of that table, while D and trimming were read from the DNA. The sample yields 6,500 to 9,000 clones; around 88% were counted once. The ten largest clones represent roughly 17% of the sample.

The sequence links TRBV7-8 to TRBJ2-3, and 8 junctional nucleotides match TRBD2. The sample comprised peripheral blood. The receptor was isolated from a woman aged 60-70 years with active COVID-19. DNA sequence: TGTGCCAGCAGCCAGGAGCGGGGGCCGATACGTTTT. This sequence encodes CASSQERGPIRF.